These 30 T cell receptor beta chains share one sample of origin, sequenced in a study of T cell responses to AZD1222 COVID-19 vaccine. Assay: immunoSEQ multiplex PCR; the TCRdb copy retains only in-frame clones and omits some. The table records about 45,000 clones, around 80% of them present only once. Sequenced here: peripheral blood, sampled 28 days after the second dose of the MenACWY control vaccine. The receptors come from an adult who received the MenACWY meningococcal vaccine as a control.

The chain combines TRBV19 with TRBJ1-1; possible D gene TRBD1, 5 bases. Germline assignment: CDR1 LNHDA and CDR2 SQIVND (reference sequence). The CDR3 totals 14 residues. The germline V and J ends were trimmed by 1 base and 6 bases, with 12 bases remaining between them. The CDR3: CASSIALGQSEAFF. The CDR3 DNA reads as TGTGCCAGTAGTATAGCCCTGGGGCAATCTGAAGCTTTCTTT.

This clone was seen a single time. The chain joins TRBV19 to TRBJ1-2, with 7 bases that match TRBD1. Trimming took 1 base from V and 2 from J; bases not matched to a gene: 1. Germline loops: CDR1 LNHDA, CDR2 SQIVND (reference sequence). The CDR3 sequence is 14 residues long. CDR3 nucleotide sequence: TGTGCCAGTAGTATAGGGACAGGAAACTATGGCTACACCTTC. Residues: CASSIGTGNYGYTF.

The chain links TRBV28 to TRBJ2-5; the match to TRBD1 covers 9 bases. The length of the CDR3 is 13 residues. Germline values: CDR1 MDHEN, CDR2 SYDVKM. V lost 6 bases and J lost 6; bases outside the gene matches: 5. CDR3 amino acids: CASSPTGGKTQYF. In DNA form, the CDR3 reads TGTGCCAGCAGCCCGACAGGGGGGAAGACCCAGTACTTC. Complete variable domain (other parts from reference TRBV28 and TRBJ2-5): DVKVTQSSRYLVKRTGEKVFLECVQDMDHENMFWYRQDPGLGLRLIYFSYDVKMKEKGDIPEGYSVSREKKERFSLILESASTNQTSMYLCASSPTGGKTQYFGPGTRLLVL.

CDR3 protein: CASSQALAANEQFF. The DNA for the CDR3 is TGTGCCAGCAGCCAAGCCCTAGCGGCCAATGAGCAGTTCTTC. The chain links TRBV3-1 (or the pseudogene TRBV3-2) to TRBJ2-1; 7 bases line up with TRBD2. Germline V CDR1 and CDR2: LGHDT, YNNKEL (reference sequence). The length of the CDR3 is 14 residues. The ends lost 1 base at V and 6 bases at J; junction bases unmatched: 3.

The chain is built from TRBV29-1 and TRBJ2-7; 7 bases are a match to TRBD1. The CDR3 contains 13 residues. Germline trimming cut 4 bases from V and 6 bases from J; bases unmatched to any gene: 9. Germline CDR1 reads SQVTM; CDR2 reads ANQGSEA. DNA for the CDR3: TGCAGCGTTGGGTTCGCGACAGGGCGCGAGCAGTACTTC. It encodes CSVGFATGREQYF.

The chain couples TRBV18 to TRBJ2-2; D unclear. Germline V gene lookup returns CDR1 KGHSH and CDR2 LQKENI. The CDR3 is 16 residues long. V was cut by 1 base and J by 7 bases, with 16 bases left in between. The CDR3 loop reads CASSPLLSQAGGELFF. DNA of the CDR3: TGTGCCAGCTCACCACTGTTAAGCCAGGCAGGCGGGGAGCTGTTTTTT.

This clone showed up just once. This rearrangement joins TRBV15 to TRBJ1-5; D unclear. V was pared by 3 bases and J by 6 bases, with 21 bases between. From germline, CDR1 is LNHNV and CDR2 YYDKDF (reference sequence). This CDR3 contains 17 residues. The CDR3 protein is CATSSISGGRHRQPQHF. Here the CDR3 DNA reads TGTGCCACCAGCAGCATTTCCGGAGGTCGGCATCGTCAGCCCCAGCATTTT.

This sequence joins TRBV2 and TRBJ1-1; TRBD1 is a possible D gene (6 bases). Germline V gene sequence: CDR1 SNHLY, CDR2 FYNNEI. This CDR3 is built from 12 residues. The germline V and J ends were trimmed by 9 bases and 3 bases, with 11 bases remaining between them. The chain's CDR3 is CAREWGHTEAFF. The CDR3 nucleotides are TGTGCCAGGGAGTGGGGGCACACTGAAGCTTTCTTT. Using reference TRBV2 and TRBJ1-1 for the parts outside the CDR3, the full variable domain is EPEVTQTPSHQVTQMGQEVILRCVPISNHLYFYWYRQILGQKVEFLVSFYNNEISEKSEIFDDQFSVERPDGSNFTLKIRSTKLEDSAMYFCAREWGHTEAFFGQGTRLTVV.

This chain links TRBV29-1 with TRBJ1-4; D unclear. The CDR3 is 12 residues long. The germline CDR1 and CDR2 sequences are SQVTM and ANQGSEA. V shed 4 bases and J shed 0 bases, with 3 bases lying between them. The CDR3 region is CSVVATNEKLFF. CDR3 bases: TGCAGCGTTGTCGCAACTAATGAAAAACTGTTTTTT.

This clone was observed a single time. The rearrangement joins TRBV21-1 to TRBJ1-6; the table gives TRBD1 as D, unverified against the DNA. TRBV21-1 is a pseudogene locus. There are 15 residues in the CDR3. The CDR3 region has the DNA TGTGCCAGCAGCAAAAACAGGGGGCCCGGGGCACCCCTCCACTTT. Its translation is CASSKNRGPGAPLHF.

The chain joins TRBV5-1 to TRBJ2-7, with D perhaps TRBD1 (6 bases). V was trimmed by 4 bases and J by 2 bases, leaving 16 bases between them. The CDR3 contains 15 residues. CDR1 and CDR2 from the germline V gene are SGHRS and YFSETQ. CDR3 DNA: TGCGCCAGCAGCCTGGACAGTTCGAGGGCCTACGAGCAGTACTTC. This encodes CASSLDSSRAYEQYF.

On this clone: At one boundary the junction diverges from the germline segment, which might be a read error. DNA of the CDR3: TGTGCCAGCAGTACTGGGGATGACCTGGAAACACCGCCAAGGTCATTT. Its translation: CASSTGDDLETPPRSF. The rearrangement uses TRBV6-4 and TRBJ1-3; D is uncertain. Germline CDR1 MRHNA, CDR2 SNTAGT. The CDR3 has 16 amino acids.

The chain carries TRBV29-1 and TRBJ2-5, with 8 bases matching TRBD1. Trimming removed 7 bases from V and 7 bases from J; junction bases left unmatched: 11. The germline CDR1 and CDR2 sequences are SQVTM and ANQGSEA. The CDR3 contains 13 residues. This CDR3 is CSAARDRSGTQYF. The CDR3 DNA sequence: TGCAGCGCTGCCCGGGACAGGTCAGGGACCCAGTACTTC.

CDR3 sequence: CASSLGTEYNEQFF. The CDR3 bases are TGTGCCAGCAGCTTAGGGACAGAATACAATGAGCAGTTCTTC. J is TRBJ2-1 and V is TRBV7-9, with a tentative D call TRBD1 (6 bases). The CDR3 totals 14 residues. V dropped 1 base and J dropped 4 bases, with 8 bases sitting between them. The germline V gene encodes CDR1 SEHNR and CDR2 FQNEAQ (reference sequence).

The V call is TRBV10-2, the J call TRBJ2-7, with TRBD1 matching 9 bases. The CDR3 has 16 amino acids. The ends lost 1 base at V and 4 bases at J; junction bases unmatched: 8. Germline V gene lookup returns CDR1 WSHSY and CDR2 SAAADI. The CDR3 DNA is TGCGCCAGCAGTGAGTACCCCGACAGGGGGGGATACGAGCAGTACGTC. Translation gives CASSEYPDRGGYEQYV.

This chain links TRBV4-2 with TRBJ2-6; D might be TRBD2 (6 bases). Trimming removed 0 bases from V and 2 bases from J, with 8 bases in between. CDR3 length: 16 amino acids. Per germline, CDR1 LGHNA and CDR2 YNFKEQ. CDR3 nucleotides: TGTGCCAGCAGCCAAGAAGGAGGGACTGGGGCCAACGTCCTGACTTTC. Amino acid sequence: CASSQEGGTGANVLTF.

This rearrangement joins TRBV5-1 to TRBJ2-1, with D tentatively TRBD2 (7 bases). From germline, CDR1 is SGHRS and CDR2 YFSETQ. There are 16 residues in the CDR3. V lost 0 bases to trimming and J lost 2 bases, with 12 bases between them. The CDR3 spells CASSLGLRGPYNEQFF. The CDR3 bases are TGCGCCAGCAGCTTGGGTTTGCGGGGGCCCTACAATGAGCAGTTCTTC.

J is TRBJ2-3 and V is TRBV3-1 (or the pseudogene TRBV3-2), with a weak D call TRBD2 (6 bases). V dropped 3 bases and J dropped 2 bases, with 12 bases sitting between them. CDR1 is LGHDT and CDR2 is YNNKEL in the germline V gene (reference sequence). This CDR3 is 15 amino acids long. In nucleotides, the CDR3 is TGTGCCAGCAGCCAGTACGGGACTTCCACAGATACGCAGTATTTT. It specifies CASSQYGTSTDTQYF.

The chain combines TRBV4-1 with TRBJ1-2; no firm D call. The germline V and J ends were trimmed by 0 bases and 7 bases, with 15 bases remaining between them. The germline gives CDR1 MGHRA, CDR2 YSYEKL. CDR3 length equals 15 residues. The CDR3 DNA sequence: TGCGCCAGCAGCCAAGATCAGGTACCTGGCGCTGGCTACACCTTC. This gives the protein CASSQDQVPGAGYTF.

The V call is TRBV2, the J call TRBJ1-1; the D is unclear. V was shortened by 2 bases and J by 0 bases, with 10 bases between the two germline ends. The CDR3 contains 15 residues. The germline gives CDR1 SNHLY, CDR2 FYNNEI. CDR3 coding DNA: TGTGCCAGCAGTGAATGGGCTCAGATGAACACTGAAGCTTTCTTT. Translation: CASSEWAQMNTEAFF.

In this sample, this clone turned up a few times. This chain joins TRBV12-5 and TRBJ1-1; the D gene is possibly TRBD1 (5 bases). This CDR3 has 14 amino acids. Trimming removed 1 base from V and 3 bases from J, with 9 bases in between. Germline CDR1 reads LGHNT; CDR2 reads FRNRAP. The CDR3 spells CASGLEGLYTEAFF. The CDR3 DNA sequence: TGTGCTAGTGGTTTGGAGGGGTTATACACTGAAGCTTTCTTT.

The gene calls are TRBV2 and TRBJ1-4; D perhaps matches TRBD1 (5 bases). The germline CDR1 and CDR2 sequences are SNHLY and FYNNEI. V was pared by 5 bases and J by 0 bases, with 10 bases between. The CDR3 is 15 residues long. The CDR3 region is CASSPEGATNEKLFF. The CDR3 bases are TGTGCCAGCAGTCCAGAAGGGGCAACTAATGAAAAACTGTTTTTT.

The gene calls are TRBV5-1 and TRBJ2-3; TRBD1 matches 7 bases. Germline CDR1 and CDR2: SGHRS and YFSETQ. The CDR3 has 16 amino acids. V lost 2 bases to trimming and J lost 4 bases; unmatched junction nucleotides: 10. The CDR3 loop is CASSLRGGSFPDTQYF. CDR3 DNA sequence: TGCGCCAGCAGCTTAAGAGGGGGCAGCTTCCCAGATACGCAGTATTTT.

CDR3 coding DNA: TGTGCCAGCAGTTTCACAGGGGCCACTGAAGCTTTCTTT. Protein: CASSFTGATEAFF. This chain connects TRBV27 to TRBJ1-1; TRBD1 matches at 7 bases. V gave up 3 bases and J gave up 4 bases; unmatched junction bases: 2. Germline V lookup: CDR1 MNHEY, CDR2 SMNVEV (reference sequence). The CDR3 has 13 residues.

V and J are TRBV5-6 and TRBJ1-1, with D possibly TRBD1 on 5 matching bases. The V gene's germline CDR1 is SGHDT and CDR2 YYEEEE. The CDR3 contains 13 residues. Deletions cut 4 bases from V and 4 bases from J, with 11 bases between. CDR3 residues: CASSLGRATEAFF. CDR3 nucleotide sequence: TGTGCCAGCAGCCTGGGCAGGGCCACTGAAGCTTTCTTT.

This rearrangement joins TRBV5-6 to TRBJ2-3; no clear D. Germline loops: CDR1 SGHDT, CDR2 YYEEEE. CDR3 length: 14 amino acids. Trimming removed 1 base at V and 4 bases at J, with 10 bases between. CDR3 protein: CASSLITAADTQYF. DNA for the CDR3: TGTGCCAGCAGCTTGATTACAGCAGCAGATACGCAGTATTTT.

This clone was seen once. V is TRBV12-3 or TRBV12-4 and J is TRBJ1-1; D is uncertain. Trimming took off 8 bases at V and 2 bases at J, with 12 bases between the two ends. This CDR3 spans 13 amino acids. CDR3 sequence: CASGRDTNTEAFF. The CDR3 bases are TGTGCCAGCGGCCGGGATACTAACACTGAAGCTTTCTTT.

Sample share makes this clone medium-sized. V and J are TRBV6-6 and TRBJ2-3, with 10 bases identical to TRBD2. The CDR3 extends over 14 amino acids. The junction had 2 bases not matched to a gene; V was cut back by 2 bases and J by 6 bases. The germline gives CDR1 MNHNY, CDR2 SVGAGI (reference sequence). The CDR3 protein is CASSYLAGVDTQYF. CDR3 in DNA: TGTGCCAGCAGTTACCTAGCGGGGGTGGATACGCAGTATTTT.

In regard to this clone: Since the CDR3 does not end with the conserved phenylalanine or tryptophan, this likely comes from a read error. The DNA is omitted, as the CDR3 cannot be located on it reliably, and the CDR3 follows TCRdb's listing. The rearrangement links TRBV4-3 to TRBJ2-6. In germline, CDR1 is LGHNA, CDR2 YSLEER. The length of the CDR3 is 12 amino acids, counting both ends. The chain's CDR3 is CASSVTRGRHKV.

The V call is TRBV30, the J call TRBJ1-2; D gene ambiguous. Germline assignment: CDR1 GTSNPN and CDR2 SVGIG (reference sequence). This CDR3 comprises 16 residues. Between the trimmed V and J ends, which lost 3 bases and 5 bases, there was a span of 22 bases. CDR3 protein: CAWRDPHERVEYGYTF. The CDR3 coding sequence is TGTGCCTGGAGGGACCCCCATGAGAGGGTTGAATATGGCTACACCTTC.